The present TCR beta chain was sequenced within a study of OX40 agonist ivuxolimab in advanced cancers. General study points: In the 0.1 to 3.0 mg/kg range, CD4+ and CD8+ blood T cells had expanded clonally by week 6. Among the least clonally expanded were partial responders at 0.1-3.0 mg/kg.

The assay was immunoSEQ multiplex PCR, and TCRdb's table has in-frame clones only and misses some. Of some 25,000 clones listed, about 86% were seen once; the top ten hold about 16%. Blood draws occurred at baseline, cycle 4 day 1, and cycle 7 day 1. Concerning this clone: No antigen is known for it.

CDR1 is SNHLY and CDR2 is FYNNEI in the germline V gene. The CDR3 runs to 15 residues. The trim removed 2 bases at V and 2 bases at J, leaving 4 bases unmatched. Sequenced material: CD4+ or CD8+ T cells sorted from blood, taken in a trial of the OX40 agonist ivuxolimab. This clonotype was sampled from an adult with an advanced solid tumor such as melanoma, head and neck, liver or kidney cancer. The chain uses TRBV2 and TRBJ2-7, with TRBD2 identical over 9 bases. The CDR3 is CASSEWAGGPYEQYF. Here the CDR3 DNA reads TGTGCCAGCAGTGAATGGGCGGGAGGGCCCTACGAGCAGTACTTC.